The present entry profiles one T cell receptor (beta chain) with its context. Antigen specificity is unknown. These data come from a study of cytotoxic CD8 clonotypes in ibrutinib-treated CLL. Background on the study: Partial responders roughly 25, complete 2; 12 progressed and roughly 14 stayed in remission by median roughly 70 months.

The germline V gene encodes CDR1 SNHLY and CDR2 FYNNEI. CDR3 length: 13 residues. J gave up 9 bases and V 4 bases, and 0 bases lay outside the gene matches. Sequencing was designed to attain a depth spanning 1 in 200,000 to 1 in 1 million T cells. Assay: immunoSEQ multiplex PCR; the TCRdb copy retains only in-frame clones and omits some. The table has about 45,000 clones, over 60% seen once. Study conclusions and caveats: Sampling times differed between sustained-remission and progressing patients.

The TCR originated in a human donor with chronic lymphocytic leukemia. The V call is TRBV2, the J call TRBJ1-6; 10 nucleotides agree with TRBD1. The input for sequencing was PBMCs, taken after 24 months of ibrutinib treatment. In nucleotides, the CDR3 is TGTGCCAGCAGTGGGGACAGGGGTTCACCCCTCCACTTT. It encodes CASSGDRGSPLHF.